The clone carrying this T cell receptor (beta chain) was recorded many times. Its specificity is not known. The data are from a study of T-cell reconstitution after alpha-beta-depleted transplantation in children. Notes on the study in general: By one year post-transplant, T-cell counts and diversity largely arose from T cells that were newly produced. Several hundred expanded graft clones reportedly were the source of alpha-beta T cells about two months after transplant.

The germline CDR1 and CDR2 sequences are MNHNS and SASEGT. CDR3 length: 15 amino acids. The V segment lost 5 bases and the J segment 2 bases; nucleotides outside the gene matches: 5. Researchers prepared the TCRbeta library using unique molecular identifiers, the study reports. TCRdb passed the PCR reads through MiXCR, listing each CDR3 protein once. The sample shows around 300,000 distinct CDR3 sequences, 10% of them seen only once. The chain has TRBV6-1 and TRBJ1-4; 7 bases agree with TRBD1. Sequenced here: PBMCs, sampled before TCRalphabeta/CD19-depleted stem cell transplant. The source of this sequence is a boy in the first two years of life with acute myeloid leukemia, due to receive a stem cell transplant. CDR3 sequence: CASSRTGATNEKLFF. For the CDR3, the DNA is TGTGCCAGCAGTCGAACAGGGGCCACTAATGAAAAACTGTTTTTT.